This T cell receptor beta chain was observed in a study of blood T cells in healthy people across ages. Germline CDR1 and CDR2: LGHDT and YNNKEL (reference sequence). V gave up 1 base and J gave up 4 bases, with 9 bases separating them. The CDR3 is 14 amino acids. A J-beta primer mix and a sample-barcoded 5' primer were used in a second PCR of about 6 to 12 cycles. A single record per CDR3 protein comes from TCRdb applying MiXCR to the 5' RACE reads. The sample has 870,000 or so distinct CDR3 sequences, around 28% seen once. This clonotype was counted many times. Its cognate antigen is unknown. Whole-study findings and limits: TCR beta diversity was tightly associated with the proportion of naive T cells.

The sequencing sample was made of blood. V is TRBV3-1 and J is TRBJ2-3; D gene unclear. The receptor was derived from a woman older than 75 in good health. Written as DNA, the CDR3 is TGTGCCAGCAGCCAAGTTGCATTTGCAGATACGCAGTATTTT. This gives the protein CASSQVAFADTQYF.